These 32 T cell receptor beta chains came from one sample sequenced in a study of CD8+ T cells in alopecia areata. cDNA serving as the sequencing template came from extracted, reverse transcribed RNA. Assay: immunoSEQ multiplex PCR; the TCRdb copy retains only in-frame clones and omits some. The sample has about 250,000 clones, around 67% seen once; the top ten hold approximately 1.2%. The sample in question was CD4+ T cells sorted from blood, obtained at week 0. The receptors come from a human donor with alopecia areata.

The chain combines TRBV29-1 with TRBJ1-1; the match to TRBD1 covers 7 bases. The CDR3 covers 11 residues. Trimming took 7 bases from V and 3 from J; bases not matched to a gene: 2. Germline-derived CDR1 and CDR2 are SQVTM and ANQGSEA. CDR3 residues: CSGDSYTEAFF. CDR3 coding DNA: TGCAGCGGGGACAGCTACACTGAAGCTTTCTTT.

The chain carries TRBV7-9 and TRBJ1-2, with D hard to call. Trimming cost V 5 bases and J 13 bases, with 14 bases left between them. Germline CDR1 SEHNR, CDR2 FQNEAQ (reference sequence). The CDR3 loop spans 11 amino acids. For the CDR3, the DNA is TGTGCCAGCAGCCTAAAGACGGCGGCCACCTTC. Its protein is CASSLKTAATF.

This clone was detected a few times. The sample holds other DNA sequences that translate to the same CDR3. The chain uses TRBV30 and TRBJ2-5; D may be TRBD1 (5 bases). Between the trimmed V and J ends, which lost 2 bases and 4 bases, there was a span of 8 bases. This CDR3 region has 12 residues. Germline CDR1 and CDR2: GTSNPN and SVGIG (reference sequence). The CDR3 DNA sequence: TGTGCCTGGAGTCAGGGCGGAGAGACCCAGTACTTC. This sequence encodes CAWSQGGETQYF. Based on the CDR3 plus reference TRBV30 and TRBJ2-5, the full variable domain is SQTIHQWPATLVQPVGSPLSLECTVEGTSNPNLYWYRQAAGRGLQLLFYSVGIGQISSEVPQNLSASRPQDRQFILSSKKLLLSDSGFYLCAWSQGGETQYFGPGTRLLVL.

This clone was observed a single time. The chain combines TRBV4-3 with TRBJ1-6, with D possibly TRBD1 on 6 matching bases. CDR1 is LGHNA and CDR2 is YSLEER in the germline V gene. V shed 4 bases and J shed 9 bases, with 19 bases lying between them. The length of the CDR3 is 16 residues. Here the CDR3 reads CASSPTHREVSSPLHF. The CDR3 DNA sequence: TGCGCCAGCAGCCCAACCCACAGGGAAGTGAGTTCACCCCTCCACTTT.

DNA of the CDR3: TGCAGCGTTGGGACTTCAGGGGCCAACGTCCTGACTTTC. Protein: CSVGTSGANVLTF. The chain uses TRBV29-1 and TRBJ2-6; a possible D gene is TRBD2 (5 bases). This CDR3 contains 13 residues. Germline CDR1 is SQVTM and CDR2 is ANQGSEA. V dropped 4 bases and J dropped 4 bases, with 8 bases sitting between them.

V and J are TRBV25-1 and TRBJ1-5; tentative D call: TRBD1 (5 bases). Germline CDR1 is MGHDK and CDR2 is SYGVNS. The CDR3 runs to 13 residues. V lost 2 bases, J lost 6 bases, and 8 bases lay in between. CDR3 DNA: TGTGCCAGCAGTGAACAGGGTTTTCAGCCCCAGCATTTT. Translating gives CASSEQGFQPQHF. Supplemented by reference TRBV25-1 and TRBJ1-5, the full variable domain reads EADIYQTPRYLVIGTGKKITLECSQTMGHDKMYWYQQDPGMELHLIHYSYGVNSTEKGDLSSESTVSRIRTEHFPLTLESARPSHTSQYLCASSEQGFQPQHFGDGTRLSIL.

The J gene is TRBJ2-7, the V gene TRBV6-6, with D perhaps matching TRBD2 (5 bases). Trimming took 7 bases from V and 7 from J, leaving 14 bases between them. CDR1 and CDR2 (germline): MNHNY, SVGAGI (reference sequence). The CDR3 extends over 12 amino acids. The CDR3 reads CASKLAGREQYF. CDR3 DNA: TGTGCCAGCAAGCTGGCGGGTCGTGAGCAGTACTTC.

V usage is TRBV15 and J usage is TRBJ2-2; possible D gene TRBD1, 5 bases. The V end lost 0 bases, the J end lost 5 bases, and 13 bases lay between the germline ends. Germline CDR1 LNHNV, CDR2 YYDKDF (reference sequence). The CDR3 length is 16 residues. The CDR3: CATSRDLAGLTGELFF. The DNA of the CDR3 is TGTGCCACCAGCAGAGATTTGGCAGGGCTTACCGGGGAGCTGTTTTTT. The variable domain in full, completed from reference TRBV15 and TRBJ2-2, reads DAMVIQNPRYQVTQFGKPVTLSCSQTLNHNVMYWYQQKSSQAPKLLFHYYDKDFNNEADTPDNFQSRRPNTSFCFLDIRSPGLGDTAMYLCATSRDLAGLTGELFFGEGSRLTVL.

This chain uses TRBV7-2 with TRBJ1-1, with unresolved D. V lost 1 base and J 5 bases, leaving 14 bases between the germline ends. The length of the CDR3 is 15 residues. In germline, CDR1 is SGHTA, CDR2 FQGNSA. In DNA form, the CDR3 reads TGTGCCAGCAGCTTAGGACGAGGGATTCGGACTGAAGCTTTCTTT. This encodes CASSLGRGIRTEAFF.

The J gene is TRBJ2-2, the V gene TRBV11-2; D call uncertain. Germline V lookup: CDR1 SGHAT, CDR2 FQNNGV. V was shortened by 5 bases and J by 5 bases, with 21 bases between the two germline ends. The CDR3 is 17 amino acids. The CDR3 is CASSPPLAGSRTGELFF. The DNA of the CDR3 is TGTGCCAGCAGCCCCCCCTTGGCTGGGTCGCGGACCGGGGAGCTGTTTTTT.

A few counts support this clone. This rearrangement joins TRBV4-2 to TRBJ1-2; the D is unclear. V dropped 0 bases and J dropped 6 bases, with 5 bases sitting between them. The CDR3 is made up of 12 amino acids. Germline values: CDR1 LGHNA, CDR2 YNFKEQ. The CDR3 DNA is TGTGCCAGCAGCCAAGATCAGGATGGCTACACCTTC. It yields the protein CASSQDQDGYTF.

This CDR3 is CASSRQGTAYEQYF. CDR3 bases: TGTGCCAGCAGCCGACAGGGAACGGCCTACGAGCAGTACTTC. This chain connects TRBV9 to TRBJ2-7, with 7 bases fitting TRBD1. Losses at the gene ends were 4 bases for V and 2 bases for J; bases not matched to a gene: 6. Per germline, CDR1 SGDLS and CDR2 YYNGEE. The CDR3 has 14 amino acids.

This chain uses TRBV30 with TRBJ2-5; 7 positions match TRBD1. V shed 2 bases, J shed 2 bases, and the junction held 2 bases outside the gene matches. The CDR3 has 13 amino acids. The germline gives CDR1 GTSNPN, CDR2 SVGIG (reference sequence). The CDR3 spells CAWSRGLQETQYF. Here the CDR3 DNA reads TGTGCCTGGAGTAGGGGGCTACAAGAGACCCAGTACTTC. Full variable domain (outside the CDR3, taken from reference TRBV30 and TRBJ2-5): SQTIHQWPATLVQPVGSPLSLECTVEGTSNPNLYWYRQAAGRGLQLLFYSVGIGQISSEVPQNLSASRPQDRQFILSSKKLLLSDSGFYLCAWSRGLQETQYFGPGTRLLVL.

The chain recombines TRBV29-1 with TRBJ2-3, with 8 bases that match TRBD1. The V gene end was trimmed by 5 bases and the J gene end by 5 bases; junction bases not matched to a gene: 9. Germline V gene lookup returns CDR1 SQVTM and CDR2 ANQGSEA. The CDR3 runs to 14 residues. This CDR3 is CSVLTGARRDTQYF. The CDR3, as DNA: TGCAGCGTTCTGACAGGGGCACGAAGAGATACGCAGTATTTT.

The sample holds a few counts of this clone. V and J are TRBV12-5 and TRBJ2-3; D remains ambiguous. Trimming pared 4 bases from V and 5 bases from J, leaving 10 bases between. Germline loops: CDR1 LGHNT, CDR2 FRNRAP. The CDR3 has 13 residues. CDR3 bases: TGTGCTAGTGGTTCAGGAGTCGGAGATACGCAGTATTTT. This translates into CASGSGVGDTQYF.

The V gene is TRBV4-2, the J gene TRBJ2-7, with 12 nucleotides matching TRBD2. The ends lost 4 bases at V and 2 bases at J; junction bases unmatched: 6. Germline V CDR1 and CDR2: LGHNA, YNFKEQ. The CDR3 sequence is 16 residues long. The CDR3 is CASSPRTSGDTYEQYF. The CDR3 DNA is TGTGCCAGCAGCCCACGGACTAGCGGGGATACCTACGAGCAGTACTTC.

This chain connects TRBV5-6 to TRBJ2-6; 7 bases are a match to TRBD1. V was pared by 1 base and J by 0 bases, with 1 base of the junction left unmatched. From germline, CDR1 is SGHDT and CDR2 YYEEEE. The CDR3 extends over 16 amino acids. The CDR3 protein is CASSLPGGSGANVLTF. The CDR3 DNA sequence: TGTGCCAGCAGCTTGCCAGGGGGCTCTGGGGCCAACGTCCTGACTTTC.

The rearrangement joins TRBV11-3 to TRBJ2-7; a possible D gene is TRBD1 (6 bases). Germline CDR1 reads SGHNT; CDR2 reads YENEEA. The V end was cut by 0 bases, the J end by 7 bases, with 13 bases between. This CDR3 spans 14 amino acids. The CDR3 loop is CASSLDRGVGEQYF. CDR3 DNA sequence: TGTGCCAGCAGCTTAGACAGGGGCGTCGGTGAGCAGTACTTC.

Worth noting for this clone: Other nucleotide sequences in the sample specify the same CDR3. This rearrangement joins TRBV11-2 to TRBJ1-2, with D unclear. This CDR3 is built from 12 residues. The V and J ends lost 5 bases and 4 bases respectively, with 8 bases between them. Germline V gene sequence: CDR1 SGHAT, CDR2 FQNNGV. CDR3 DNA sequence: TGTGCCAGCAGCCTGGAGGGCTATGGCTACACCTTC. Protein: CASSLEGYGYTF.

There are a few counts of this clone. The V gene is TRBV10-3, the J gene TRBJ2-5; TRBD2 aligns across 8 bases. The germline V gene encodes CDR1 ENHRY and CDR2 SYGVKD. Germline trimming cut 0 bases from V and 5 bases from J; bases unmatched to any gene: 5. The CDR3 length is 15 residues. The CDR3 bases are TGTGCCATCAGTGAGTCGAATAGCGGGGTGGAGACCCAGTACTTC. Translated, it gives CAISESNSGVETQYF.

This chain links TRBV30 with TRBJ1-1; D is unclear. This CDR3 has 11 amino acids. Trimming took 4 bases from V and 2 from J, leaving 5 bases between them. Germline loops: CDR1 GTSNPN, CDR2 SVGIG (reference sequence). The CDR3 DNA reads as TGTGCCTGGAACGTAAACACTGAAGCTTTCTTT. This encodes CAWNVNTEAFF.

J is TRBJ1-4 and V is TRBV5-1, with D maybe TRBD1 (6 bases). Trimming shortened V by 0 bases and J by 3 bases, and 9 bases separated the two germline ends. The CDR3 is made up of 15 amino acids. Germline V lookup: CDR1 SGHRS, CDR2 YFSETQ. Here the CDR3 DNA reads TGCGCCAGCAGCTTGGGACCAGGGGCTAATGAAAAACTGTTTTTT. Translation: CASSLGPGANEKLFF. The variable domain in full, with the rest retrieved from reference TRBV5-1 and TRBJ1-4, is KAGVTQTPRYLIKTRGQQVTLSCSPISGHRSVSWYQQTPGQGLQFLFEYFSETQRNKGNFPGRFSGRQFSNSRSEMNVSTLELGDSALYLCASSLGPGANEKLFFGSGTQLSVL.

This sequence joins TRBV4-2 and TRBJ1-6; D is ambiguous. The CDR3 loop spans 17 amino acids. Between the trimmed V and J ends, which lost 1 base and 5 bases, there was a span of 15 bases. Per the germline V gene, CDR1 is LGHNA and CDR2 is YNFKEQ. The CDR3 loop is CASSQGLKGNNNSPLHF. CDR3 sequence (DNA): TGTGCCAGCAGCCAAGGCCTCAAAGGGAATAATAATTCACCCCTCCACTTT.

The chain joins TRBV30 to TRBJ1-6; D is unresolved. CDR3 size: 15 residues. V was pared by 0 bases and J by 5 bases, with 11 bases between. The germline gives CDR1 GTSNPN, CDR2 SVGIG (reference sequence). The CDR3 here is CAWSVGRRDNSPLHF. The DNA of the CDR3 is TGTGCCTGGAGTGTAGGGCGTCGAGATAATTCACCCCTCCACTTT.

As to this clone: At one boundary the junction diverges from the germline segment, which might be a read error. The V gene is TRBV5-1, the J gene TRBJ1-5; D perhaps matches TRBD1 (5 bases). Germline loops: CDR1 SGHRS, CDR2 YFSETQ. The CDR3 consists of 15 residues. CDR3 sequence reads: CASRLGDNSNQPQHF. The CDR3 DNA reads TGCGCCAGCAGGTTGGGGGATAATAGCAATCAGCCCCAGCATTTT. The full variable domain, in which reference TRBV5-1 and TRBJ1-5 provide the parts outside the CDR3, is KAGVTQTPRYLIKTRGQQVTLSCSPISGHRSVSWYQQTPGQGLQFLFEYFSETQRNKGNFPGRFSGRQFSNSRSEMNVSTLELGDSALYLCASRLGDNSNQPQHFGDGTRLSIL.

A note on this clone: The sample holds other DNA sequences that translate to the same CDR3. The chain is built from TRBV19 and TRBJ1-1; TRBD1 might be the D (5 bases). The CDR3 has 13 residues. Germline assignment: CDR1 LNHDA and CDR2 SQIVND (reference sequence). V lost 2 bases and J 3 bases, leaving 7 bases between the germline ends. CDR3 sequence: CASSITGDTEAFF. The DNA for the CDR3 is TGTGCCAGTAGTATAACGGGGGACACTGAAGCTTTCTTT.

This rearrangement joins TRBV7-2 to TRBJ1-6; no clear D. The CDR3 contains 14 residues. The germline V gene has CDR1 SGHTA and CDR2 FQGNSA. V lost 5 bases, J lost 8 bases, and 13 bases lay in between. CDR3 nucleotides: TGTGCCAGCAGCCCCCGCCCAGACGATTCACCCCTCCACTTT. Amino acids: CASSPRPDDSPLHF.

The rearrangement uses TRBV30 and TRBJ2-3; unclear D gene. The germline CDR1 and CDR2 sequences are GTSNPN and SVGIG (reference sequence). V lost 1 base to trimming and J lost 5 bases, with 10 bases between them. This CDR3 contains 13 residues. The CDR3 DNA sequence: TGTGCCTGGAGTGAAAGGGCCCGAGATACGCAGTATTTT. This gives the protein CAWSERARDTQYF. Filled out from reference TRBV30 and TRBJ2-3, the complete variable domain reads SQTIHQWPATLVQPVGSPLSLECTVEGTSNPNLYWYRQAAGRGLQLLFYSVGIGQISSEVPQNLSASRPQDRQFILSSKKLLLSDSGFYLCAWSERARDTQYFGPGTRLTVL.

The V and J genes are TRBV9 and TRBJ2-7; 9 bases agree with TRBD1. V dropped 4 bases and J dropped 8; count of bases not matched to a gene: 10. CDR3 length equals 14 residues. The germline V gene encodes CDR1 SGDLS and CDR2 YYNGEE. The CDR3 DNA sequence: TGTGCCAGCAGCTCGGGACAGGGAGGTATGAAGCAGTACTTC. It is translated as CASSSGQGGMKQYF.

This clone was observed a few times. The V gene is TRBV4-1, the J gene TRBJ1-4; tentatively, D is TRBD1 (5 bases). V lost 5 bases, J lost 5 bases, and 15 bases lay in between. This CDR3 is 15 amino acids long. Germline CDR1 reads MGHRA; CDR2 reads YSYEKL. DNA for the CDR3: TGCGCCAGCAGCGACCCGGGACGGATCAATGAAAAACTGTTTTTT. Its translation: CASSDPGRINEKLFF.

The rearrangement links TRBV5-6 to TRBJ1-2; 7 positions match TRBD1. The V and J ends lost 4 bases and 6 bases, in that order; junction bases with no gene match: 12. Germline assignment: CDR1 SGHDT and CDR2 YYEEEE. CDR3 size: 15 residues. DNA of the CDR3: TGTGCCAGCAGCCCCACCGGAGGGGGCGCGAATGGCTACACCTTC. This codes for CASSPTGGGANGYTF. The full variable domain, rest sourced from reference TRBV5-6 and TRBJ1-2, is DAGVTQSPTHLIKTRGQQVTLRCSPKSGHDTVSWYQQALGQGPQFIFQYYEEEERQRGNFPDRFSGHQFPNYSSELNVNALLLGDSALYLCASSPTGGGANGYTFGSGTRLTVV.

This chain uses TRBV7-2 with TRBJ2-3, with TRBD2 identical over 10 bases. This CDR3 has 15 amino acids. Trimming took 4 bases from V and 3 from J; bases not matched to a gene: 4. Germline lookup yields CDR1 SGHTA and CDR2 FQGNSA. CDR3 coding DNA: TGTGCCAGCAGCTCCCAGGGACTAGCGACAGATACGCAGTATTTT. This sequence encodes CASSSQGLATDTQYF. Together with reference TRBV7-2 and TRBJ2-3, the CDR3 gives the full variable domain: GAGVSQSPSNKVTEKGKDVELRCDPISGHTALYWYRQSLGQGLEFLIYFQGNSAPDKSGLPSDRFSAERTGGSVSTLTIQRTQQEDSAVYLCASSSQGLATDTQYFGPGTRLTVL.